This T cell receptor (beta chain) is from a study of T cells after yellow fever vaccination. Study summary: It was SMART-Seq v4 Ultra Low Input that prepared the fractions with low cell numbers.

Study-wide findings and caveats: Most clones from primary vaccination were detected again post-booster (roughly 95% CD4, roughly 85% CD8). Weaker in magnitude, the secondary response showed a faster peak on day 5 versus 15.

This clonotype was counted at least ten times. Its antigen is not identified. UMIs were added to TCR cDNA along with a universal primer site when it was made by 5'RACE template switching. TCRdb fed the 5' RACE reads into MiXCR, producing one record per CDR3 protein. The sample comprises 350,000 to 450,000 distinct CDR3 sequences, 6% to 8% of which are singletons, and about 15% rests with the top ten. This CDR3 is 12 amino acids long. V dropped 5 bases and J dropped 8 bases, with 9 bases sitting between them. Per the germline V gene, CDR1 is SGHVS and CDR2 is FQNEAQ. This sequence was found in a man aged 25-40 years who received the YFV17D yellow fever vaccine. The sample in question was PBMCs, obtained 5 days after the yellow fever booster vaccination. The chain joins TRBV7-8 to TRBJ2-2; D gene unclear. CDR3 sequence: CASSPVTGELFF. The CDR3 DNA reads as TGTGCCAGCAGCCCAGTAACGGGGGAGCTGTTTTTT.